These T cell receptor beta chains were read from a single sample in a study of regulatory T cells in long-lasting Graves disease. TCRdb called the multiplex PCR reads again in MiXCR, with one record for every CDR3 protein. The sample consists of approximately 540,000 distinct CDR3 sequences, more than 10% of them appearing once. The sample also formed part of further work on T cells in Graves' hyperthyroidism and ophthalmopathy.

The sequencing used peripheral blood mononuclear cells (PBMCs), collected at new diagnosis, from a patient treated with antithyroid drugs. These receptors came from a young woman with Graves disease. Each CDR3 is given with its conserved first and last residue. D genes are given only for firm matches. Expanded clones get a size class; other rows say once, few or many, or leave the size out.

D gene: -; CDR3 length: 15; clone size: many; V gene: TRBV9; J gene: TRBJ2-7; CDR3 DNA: TGTGCCAGCAGCGTAGGGAAGGGAATGTCCTACGAGCAGTACTTC; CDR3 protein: CASSVGKGMSYEQYF
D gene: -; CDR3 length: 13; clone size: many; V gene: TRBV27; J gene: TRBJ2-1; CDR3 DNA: TGTGCCAGCAGTTTGGTGGGGAACAATGAGCAGTTCTTC; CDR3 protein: CASSLVGNNEQFF
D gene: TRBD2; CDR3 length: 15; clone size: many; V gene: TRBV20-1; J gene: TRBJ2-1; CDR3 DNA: TGCAGTGCTAAGGGGACTAGCGGTTCCTACAATGAGCAGTTCTTC; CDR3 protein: CSAKGTSGSYNEQFF
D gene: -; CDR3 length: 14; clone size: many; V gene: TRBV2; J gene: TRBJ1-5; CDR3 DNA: TGTGCCAGCAGTGAAGCGCTTGAGGATCAGCCCCAGCATTTT; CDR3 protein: CASSEALEDQPQHF
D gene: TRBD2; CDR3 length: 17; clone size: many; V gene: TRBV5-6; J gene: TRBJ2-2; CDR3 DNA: TGTGCCAGCAGCTTGGGCAACCTAGCGGGAGTCACCGGGGAGCTGTTTTTT; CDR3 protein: CASSLGNLAGVTGELFF
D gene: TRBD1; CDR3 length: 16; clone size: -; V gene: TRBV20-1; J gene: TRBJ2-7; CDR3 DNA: TGCAGTGCTAGTGCGACCGGGACAGGGACTTCCTACGAGCAGTACTTC; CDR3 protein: CSASATGTGTSYEQYF
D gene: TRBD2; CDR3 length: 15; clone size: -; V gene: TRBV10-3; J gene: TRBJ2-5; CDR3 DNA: TGTGCCATCAGTAAAAGGGAGGGCCTGGAAGAGACCCAGTACTTC; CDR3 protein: CAISKREGLEETQYF
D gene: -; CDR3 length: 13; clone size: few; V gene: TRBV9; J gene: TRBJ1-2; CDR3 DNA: TGTGCCAGCAGCGTTATTGGATCCTATGGCTACACCTTC; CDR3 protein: CASSVIGSYGYTF
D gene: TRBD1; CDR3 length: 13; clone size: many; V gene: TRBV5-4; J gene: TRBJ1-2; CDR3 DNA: TGTGCCAGCAGCTTGAACAGGGGCGGAGGCTACACCTTC; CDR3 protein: CASSLNRGGGYTF
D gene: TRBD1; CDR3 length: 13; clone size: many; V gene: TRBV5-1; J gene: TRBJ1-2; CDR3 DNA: TGCGCCAGCAGGTTGACAGGGGACTATGGCTACACCTTC; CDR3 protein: CASRLTGDYGYTF
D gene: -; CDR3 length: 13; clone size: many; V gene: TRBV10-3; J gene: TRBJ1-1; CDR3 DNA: TGTGCCACCTCGACATCTCCTAACGCTGAAGCTTTCTTT; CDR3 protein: CATSTSPNAEAFF
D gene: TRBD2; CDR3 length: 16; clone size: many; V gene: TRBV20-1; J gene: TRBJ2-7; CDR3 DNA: TGCAGTGCTAGACCAAGCCCTAGCGGAGGCTCCTACGAGCAGTACTTC; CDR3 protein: CSARPSPSGGSYEQYF
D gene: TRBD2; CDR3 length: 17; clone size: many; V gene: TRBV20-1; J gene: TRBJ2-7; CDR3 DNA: TGCAGTGCTAGAGATCGACTAGCGGGGTGGGGCTCCTACGAGCAGTACTTC; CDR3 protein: CSARDRLAGWGSYEQYF
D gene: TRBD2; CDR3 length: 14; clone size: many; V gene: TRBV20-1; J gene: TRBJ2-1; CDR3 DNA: TGCAGTGCTAGGGCGGGAGCCCGGTACAATGAGCAGTTCTTC; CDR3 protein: CSARAGARYNEQFF
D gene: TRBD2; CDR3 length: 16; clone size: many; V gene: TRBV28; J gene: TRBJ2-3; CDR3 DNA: TGTGCCAGCAGTCACAGGACTAGCGGGTACACAGATACGCAGTATTTT; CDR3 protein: CASSHRTSGYTDTQYF
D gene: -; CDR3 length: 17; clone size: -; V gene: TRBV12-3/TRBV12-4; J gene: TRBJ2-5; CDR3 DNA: TGTGCCAGCAGTTGGGGCTTCCTGACATCGTACCAAGAGACCCAGTACTTC; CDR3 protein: CASSWGFLTSYQETQYF
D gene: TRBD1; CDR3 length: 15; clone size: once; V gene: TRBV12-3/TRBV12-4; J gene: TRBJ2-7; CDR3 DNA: TGTGCCAGTAGCCACGGACAGGGGATTCGCTACGAGCAGTACTTC; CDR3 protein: CASSHGQGIRYEQYF
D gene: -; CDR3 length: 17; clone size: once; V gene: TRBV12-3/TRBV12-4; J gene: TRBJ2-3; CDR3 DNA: TGTGCCAGCAGCACACCTCCCTCGGCAGGCACCACAGATACGCAGTATTTT; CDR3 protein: CASSTPPSAGTTDTQYF
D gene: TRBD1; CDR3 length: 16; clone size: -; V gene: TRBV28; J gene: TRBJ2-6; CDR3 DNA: TGTGCCAGCAGTCCGCAGGGGGCCTCTGGGGCCAACGTCCTGACTTTC; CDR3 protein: CASSPQGASGANVLTF
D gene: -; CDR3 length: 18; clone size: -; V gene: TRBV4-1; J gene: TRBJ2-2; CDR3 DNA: TGCGCCAGCAGCCAAGATCGGCGCGCAGTTACGAACACCGGGGAGCTGTTTTTT; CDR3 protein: CASSQDRRAVTNTGELFF
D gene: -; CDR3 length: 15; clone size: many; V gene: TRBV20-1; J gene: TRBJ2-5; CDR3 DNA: TGCAGTGCTAGAGCAGGGGAGGTCCCTTGGCAGACCCAGTACTTC; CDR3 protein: CSARAGEVPWQTQYF
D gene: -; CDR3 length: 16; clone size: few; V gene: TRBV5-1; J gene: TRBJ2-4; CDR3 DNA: TGCGCCAGCAGCCATGGAGGGGGCGCCGGGAAAAACATTCAGTACTTC; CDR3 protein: CASSHGGGAGKNIQYF
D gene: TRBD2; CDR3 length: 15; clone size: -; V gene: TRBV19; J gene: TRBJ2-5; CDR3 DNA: TGTGCCAGTAGTATAGGTGGACTAGCATGGGAGACCCAGTACTTC; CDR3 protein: CASSIGGLAWETQYF
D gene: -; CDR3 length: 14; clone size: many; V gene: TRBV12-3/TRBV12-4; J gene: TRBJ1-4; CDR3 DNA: TGTGCCAGCAGTTTATTTGGGCTTCGGGAAAAACTGTTTTTT; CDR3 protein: CASSLFGLREKLFF
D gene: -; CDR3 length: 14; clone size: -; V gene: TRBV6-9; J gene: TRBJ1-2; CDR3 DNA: TGTGCCAGCAGTTACATCAAGGGGGACTATGGCTACACCTTC; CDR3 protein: CASSYIKGDYGYTF
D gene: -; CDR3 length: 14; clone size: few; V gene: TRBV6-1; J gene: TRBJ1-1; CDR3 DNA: TGTGCCAGCACCATGACACCCTTGAACACTGAAGCTTTCTTT; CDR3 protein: CASTMTPLNTEAFF
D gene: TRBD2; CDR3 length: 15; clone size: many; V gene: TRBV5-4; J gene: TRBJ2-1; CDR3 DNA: TGTGCCAGCAGGCGAGCTAGCGGCGTCTACAATGAGCAGTTCTTC; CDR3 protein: CASRRASGVYNEQFF
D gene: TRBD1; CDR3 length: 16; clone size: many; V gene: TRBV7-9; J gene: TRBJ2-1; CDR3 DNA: TGTGCCAGCAGCAATTACAGGGGGATCCCCTACAATGAGCAGTTCTTC; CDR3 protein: CASSNYRGIPYNEQFF
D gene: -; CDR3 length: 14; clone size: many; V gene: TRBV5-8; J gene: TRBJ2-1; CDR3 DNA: TGTGCCAGCAGCTCAGCGCTCTCCTACAATGAGCAGTTCTTC; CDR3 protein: CASSSALSYNEQFF